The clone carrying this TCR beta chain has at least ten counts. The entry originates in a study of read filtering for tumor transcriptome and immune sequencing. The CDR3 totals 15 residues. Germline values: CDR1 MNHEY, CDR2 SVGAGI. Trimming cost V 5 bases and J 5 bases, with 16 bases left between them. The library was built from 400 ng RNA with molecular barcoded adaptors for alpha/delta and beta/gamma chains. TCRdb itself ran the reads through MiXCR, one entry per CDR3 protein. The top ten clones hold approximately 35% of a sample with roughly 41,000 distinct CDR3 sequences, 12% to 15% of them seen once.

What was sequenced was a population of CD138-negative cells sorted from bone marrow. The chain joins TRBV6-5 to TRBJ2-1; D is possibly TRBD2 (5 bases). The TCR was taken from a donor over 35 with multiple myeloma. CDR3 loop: CASSSVESGHNEQFF. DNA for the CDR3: TGTGCCAGCAGTAGTGTTGAAAGCGGTCACAATGAGCAGTTCTTC.